The sequence of this TCR beta chain was determined in a study of T cells in Graves' hyperthyroidism and ophthalmopathy. Whole-study findings and limits: Peripheral blood also featured most of the thyroid clonotypes expanded above 0.001.

TCR beta CDR3 regions were amplified from RNA transcripts. First-round RT-PCR of the TCR CDR3 relied on the HTBI primer set. TCRdb independently ran MiXCR on the multiplex PCR reads; one entry per CDR3 protein. In the table there are approximately 610,000 distinct CDR3 sequences, about a sixth of which are singletons. This clonotype was seen repeatedly, ten times or more. The antigen remains undetermined. Trimming at V came to 1 base and at J to 5 bases, leaving 13 bases not matched to a gene. Germline lookup yields CDR1 LGHDT and CDR2 YNNKEL (reference sequence). The CDR3 totals 18 residues. Input material: blood. This rearrangement joins TRBV3-1 to TRBJ2-7, with TRBD2 matching 11 bases. This clonotype was obtained from a woman aged 18-29 years with Graves' hyperthyroidism. CDR3 residues: CASSQGYSGRARDNEQYF. The CDR3 DNA sequence: TGTGCCAGCAGCCAAGGGTATAGCGGGAGGGCCAGAGACAACGAGCAGTACTTC.